A selection of T cell receptor beta chains follows, all from one sample in a study of T cell changes during pregnancy in multiple sclerosis. Only in-frame clones appear in the TCRdb table, and some are missing; sequencing was by immunoSEQ multiplex PCR. Here the sample spans 60,000 or so clones, around 95% being singletons. The sample consisted of CD4+ T cells from peripheral blood mononuclear cells, taken before pregnancy. Every receptor here comes from a female donor with multiple sclerosis, enrolled in a pregnancy study. CDR3s include the opening cysteine and the closing phenylalanine or tryptophan. The order of the fields is V gene, clone size, CDR3 length, D gene, J gene, CDR3 protein, CDR3 DNA. The D gene is left open where the match is weak. A row's size may be missing; if present it is once, few, many or a size class.

v_call: TRBV29-1; clone_size: once; cdr3_length: 12; d_call: NA; j_call: TRBJ2-4; cdr3_aa: CSVEWGQNIQYF; cdr3_nt: TGCAGCGTTGAATGGGGGCAAAACATTCAGTACTTC
v_call: TRBV5-4; clone_size: NA; cdr3_length: 13; d_call: NA; j_call: TRBJ2-5; cdr3_aa: CASSDRRQETQYF; cdr3_nt: TGTGCCAGCAGTGACAGGAGACAAGAGACCCAGTACTTC
v_call: TRBV7-2; clone_size: once; cdr3_length: 14; d_call: NA; j_call: TRBJ2-2; cdr3_aa: CASSSQGNTGELFF; cdr3_nt: TGTGCCAGCAGCTCCCAGGGGAATACCGGGGAGCTGTTTTTT
v_call: TRBV28; clone_size: NA; cdr3_length: 13; d_call: NA; j_call: TRBJ2-3; cdr3_aa: CASTGDGTDTQYF; cdr3_nt: TGTGCCAGCACGGGAGACGGCACAGATACGCAGTATTTT
v_call: TRBV28; clone_size: NA; cdr3_length: 12; d_call: NA; j_call: TRBJ1-2; cdr3_aa: CASSSFNYGYTF; cdr3_nt: TGTGCCAGCAGTTCTTTTAACTATGGCTACACCTTC
v_call: TRBV7-6; clone_size: NA; cdr3_length: 15; d_call: TRBD1; j_call: TRBJ1-1; cdr3_aa: CASSLDRGQNTEAFF; cdr3_nt: TGTGCCAGCAGCCTCGACAGGGGGCAGAACACTGAAGCTTTCTTT
v_call: TRBV4-3; clone_size: NA; cdr3_length: 15; d_call: TRBD1; j_call: TRBJ2-1; cdr3_aa: CASSQEGTAYNEQFF; cdr3_nt: TGCGCCAGCAGCCAAGAAGGGACAGCTTACAATGAGCAGTTCTTC
v_call: TRBV7-9; clone_size: NA; cdr3_length: 19; d_call: TRBD1; j_call: TRBJ2-7; cdr3_aa: CASSSVGGRGQVRSYEQYF; cdr3_nt: TGTGCCAGCAGCTCGGTTGGGGGCAGGGGGCAAGTAAGGTCCTACGAGCAGTACTTC
v_call: TRBV11-3; clone_size: NA; cdr3_length: 13; d_call: NA; j_call: TRBJ1-2; cdr3_aa: CASSPTPNYGYTF; cdr3_nt: TGTGCCAGCAGTCCTACTCCTAACTATGGCTACACCTTC
v_call: TRBV5-6; clone_size: NA; cdr3_length: 15; d_call: NA; j_call: TRBJ1-5; cdr3_aa: CASSLSSEFNQPQHF; cdr3_nt: TGTGCCAGCAGCTTGAGTTCTGAGTTCAATCAGCCCCAGCATTTT
v_call: TRBV4-2; clone_size: NA; cdr3_length: 15; d_call: NA; j_call: TRBJ2-3; cdr3_aa: CASSQAYSGGDTQYF; cdr3_nt: TGTGCCAGCAGCCAAGCATACAGCGGTGGAGATACGCAGTATTTT
v_call: TRBV4-3; clone_size: NA; cdr3_length: 17; d_call: TRBD2; j_call: TRBJ2-1; cdr3_aa: CASSQDLGGRALSEQFF; cdr3_nt: TGCGCCAGCAGCCAAGATTTGGGCGGGAGGGCCTTGAGTGAGCAGTTCTTC
v_call: TRBV6-5; clone_size: NA; cdr3_length: 16; d_call: NA; j_call: TRBJ2-2; cdr3_aa: CASSSHLYRDTGELFF; cdr3_nt: TGTGCCAGCAGTTCCCACCTCTACAGGGATACCGGGGAGCTGTTTTTT
v_call: TRBV18; clone_size: NA; cdr3_length: 14; d_call: NA; j_call: TRBJ2-5; cdr3_aa: CASSPPSSLETQYF; cdr3_nt: TGTGCCAGCTCACCACCGTCTAGTCTAGAGACCCAGTACTTC
v_call: TRBV7-2; clone_size: NA; cdr3_length: 14; d_call: NA; j_call: TRBJ1-2; cdr3_aa: CASSAGTVPIGYTF; cdr3_nt: TGTGCCAGCAGCGCCGGGACTGTTCCCATTGGCTACACCTTC
v_call: TRBV11-3; clone_size: NA; cdr3_length: 13; d_call: NA; j_call: TRBJ2-1; cdr3_aa: CASSLGSYNEQFF; cdr3_nt: TGTGCCAGCAGCTTAGGTTCTTACAATGAGCAGTTCTTC
v_call: TRBV7-2; clone_size: once; cdr3_length: 17; d_call: NA; j_call: TRBJ2-2; cdr3_aa: CASSLATAVFDAGELFF; cdr3_nt: TGTGCCAGCAGCTTAGCCACAGCAGTCTTCGACGCCGGGGAGCTGTTTTTT
v_call: TRBV5-1; clone_size: NA; cdr3_length: 15; d_call: TRBD1; j_call: TRBJ1-1; cdr3_aa: CASRRSRDRGTEAFF; cdr3_nt: TGCGCCAGCAGACGTAGTAGGGACAGGGGAACTGAAGCTTTCTTT
v_call: TRBV5-4; clone_size: once; cdr3_length: 16; d_call: NA; j_call: TRBJ1-3; cdr3_aa: CASSSQDRGSGNTIYF; cdr3_nt: TGTGCCAGCAGCTCCCAGGATCGGGGCTCTGGAAACACCATATATTTT
v_call: TRBV19; clone_size: NA; cdr3_length: 16; d_call: TRBD1; j_call: TRBJ1-1; cdr3_aa: CASSIGRGLANTEAFF; cdr3_nt: TGTGCCAGTAGTATCGGCAGGGGGCTCGCGAACACTGAAGCTTTCTTT
v_call: TRBV5-1; clone_size: NA; cdr3_length: 18; d_call: TRBD2; j_call: TRBJ2-3; cdr3_aa: CASSGGLASGLRTDTQYF; cdr3_nt: TGCGCCAGCAGCGGAGGACTAGCTTCGGGGTTAAGGACAGATACGCAGTATTTT
v_call: TRBV5-6; clone_size: NA; cdr3_length: 14; d_call: TRBD1; j_call: TRBJ1-1; cdr3_aa: CASSLLQGYTEAFF; cdr3_nt: TGTGCCAGCAGCTTGTTACAGGGGTACACTGAAGCTTTCTTT
v_call: TRBV5-1; clone_size: NA; cdr3_length: 13; d_call: NA; j_call: TRBJ2-1; cdr3_aa: CASSLEGVNEQFF; cdr3_nt: TGCGCCAGCAGCCTGGAGGGAGTCAATGAGCAGTTCTTC
v_call: TRBV29-1; clone_size: NA; cdr3_length: 14; d_call: TRBD1; j_call: TRBJ1-2; cdr3_aa: CSVEGQPLNYGYTF; cdr3_nt: TGCAGCGTAGAGGGACAGCCCCTTAACTATGGCTACACCTTC
v_call: TRBV7-9; clone_size: NA; cdr3_length: 17; d_call: TRBD1; j_call: TRBJ1-3; cdr3_aa: CASSSGQGALSGNTIYF; cdr3_nt: TGTGCCAGCAGCTCCGGACAGGGGGCCCTCTCTGGAAACACCATATATTTT
v_call: TRBV13; clone_size: NA; cdr3_length: 16; d_call: NA; j_call: TRBJ1-1; cdr3_aa: CASSLGGGSVNTEAFF; cdr3_nt: TGTGCCAGCAGCTTAGGGGGGGGGAGTGTGAACACTGAAGCTTTCTTT
v_call: TRBV19; clone_size: NA; cdr3_length: 16; d_call: TRBD1; j_call: TRBJ1-5; cdr3_aa: CASSPTGGGGNQPQHF; cdr3_nt: TGTGCCAGTAGTCCGACAGGGGGAGGAGGAAATCAGCCCCAGCATTTT
v_call: TRBV5-4; clone_size: few; cdr3_length: 13; d_call: NA; j_call: TRBJ1-1; cdr3_aa: CASSLQAGTEAFF; cdr3_nt: TGTGCCAGCAGCTTGCAGGCCGGCACTGAAGCTTTCTTT
v_call: TRBV7-2; clone_size: NA; cdr3_length: 15; d_call: NA; j_call: TRBJ2-1; cdr3_aa: CASSFRRGDYNEQFF; cdr3_nt: TGTGCCAGCAGCTTTCGCAGGGGCGACTACAATGAGCAGTTCTTC
v_call: TRBV19; clone_size: NA; cdr3_length: 16; d_call: NA; j_call: TRBJ2-1; cdr3_aa: CASSINVGVPYNEQFF; cdr3_nt: TGTGCCAGTAGTATAAATGTGGGAGTCCCCTACAATGAGCAGTTCTTC
v_call: TRBV6-6; clone_size: NA; cdr3_length: 12; d_call: NA; j_call: TRBJ2-7; cdr3_aa: CASSPTAYEQYF; cdr3_nt: TGTGCCAGCAGCCCGACAGCCTACGAGCAGTACTTC
v_call: TRBV29-1; clone_size: NA; cdr3_length: 12; d_call: NA; j_call: TRBJ1-1; cdr3_aa: CSVVQGNTEAFF; cdr3_nt: TGCAGCGTTGTGCAGGGGAACACTGAAGCTTTCTTT
v_call: TRBV7-2; clone_size: once; cdr3_length: 14; d_call: NA; j_call: TRBJ2-5; cdr3_aa: CASSLTTYQETQYF; cdr3_nt: TGTGCCAGCAGCCTAACTACGTACCAAGAGACCCAGTACTTC
v_call: TRBV6-1; clone_size: NA; cdr3_length: 14; d_call: TRBD1; j_call: TRBJ1-1; cdr3_aa: CASSVTTGTDEAFF; cdr3_nt: TGTGCCAGCAGTGTTACCACCGGGACAGATGAAGCTTTCTTT
v_call: TRBV7-8; clone_size: NA; cdr3_length: 15; d_call: NA; j_call: TRBJ1-4; cdr3_aa: CASSVFGKANEKLFF; cdr3_nt: TGTGCCAGCAGCGTATTCGGGAAGGCCAACGAAAAACTGTTTTTT
v_call: TRBV7-2; clone_size: once; cdr3_length: 15; d_call: TRBD1; j_call: TRBJ1-1; cdr3_aa: CASSQTKQGGTEAFF; cdr3_nt: TGTGCCAGCAGCCAGACCAAACAGGGGGGCACTGAAGCTTTCTTT
v_call: TRBV4-1; clone_size: NA; cdr3_length: 14; d_call: NA; j_call: TRBJ1-1; cdr3_aa: CASSQDQSRTEAFF; cdr3_nt: TGCGCCAGCAGCCAAGATCAATCCCGGACTGAAGCTTTCTTT
v_call: TRBV7-2; clone_size: NA; cdr3_length: 15; d_call: TRBD2; j_call: TRBJ2-1; cdr3_aa: CASSSRTSGYNEQFF; cdr3_nt: TGTGCCAGCAGCTCCCGGACTAGCGGATACAATGAGCAGTTCTTC
v_call: TRBV9; clone_size: NA; cdr3_length: 15; d_call: NA; j_call: TRBJ2-7; cdr3_aa: CASSVAKRPNYEQYF; cdr3_nt: TGTGCCAGCAGCGTAGCTAAGCGCCCGAACTACGAGCAGTACTTC
v_call: TRBV5-1; clone_size: NA; cdr3_length: 15; d_call: TRBD1; j_call: TRBJ2-1; cdr3_aa: CASSLRDRVLNEQFF; cdr3_nt: TGCGCCAGCAGCTTAAGGGACAGGGTCCTCAATGAGCAGTTCTTC
v_call: TRBV2; clone_size: few; cdr3_length: 14; d_call: NA; j_call: TRBJ2-5; cdr3_aa: CASRQDPAVETQYF; cdr3_nt: TGTGCCAGCCGGCAGGACCCAGCGGTAGAGACCCAGTACTTC
v_call: TRBV21-1; clone_size: NA; cdr3_length: 15; d_call: NA; j_call: TRBJ2-3; cdr3_aa: CASSPPGRDPDTQYF; cdr3_nt: TGTGCCAGCAGCCCCCCAGGGAGGGACCCAGATACGCAGTATTTT
v_call: TRBV5-4; clone_size: once; cdr3_length: 13; d_call: TRBD1; j_call: TRBJ1-2; cdr3_aa: CASGLQGPNFYTF; cdr3_nt: TGTGCCAGCGGACTACAGGGGCCAAACTTCTACACCTTC